These 20 T cell receptor beta chains were all obtained from the same sample, sequenced in a study of cytomegalovirus exposure and HLA in healthy donors. The PCR used 60 Vbeta and 13 Jbeta primers. Clones were read by immunoSEQ multiplex PCR, and TCRdb kept only the in-frame ones, dropping some. The sample includes under 200,000 clones, around 78% of them seen just once. The sequenced sample was PBMCs. The receptors stem from a man aged 25 to 45 in good health and CMV-seronegative.

This clone has just one count. CDR3 sequence: CASSTGQAQYF. CDR3 nucleotide sequence: TGTGCCAGCAGTACCGGACAGGCACAGTACTTC. The chain has TRBV27 and TRBJ2-5; the match to TRBD1 covers 7 bases. This CDR3 spans 11 amino acids. Germline loops: CDR1 MNHEY, CDR2 SMNVEV (reference sequence). V lost 5 bases to trimming and J lost 11 bases; unmatched junction nucleotides: 5.

The chain carries TRBV5-1 and TRBJ1-2; D gene uncertain. CDR3 size: 13 residues. Per the germline V gene, CDR1 is SGHRS and CDR2 is YFSETQ. V was clipped by 2 bases and J by 4 bases, with 9 bases between them. CDR3 residues: CASSFEVGYGYTF. For the CDR3, the DNA is TGCGCCAGCAGCTTTGAGGTCGGCTATGGCTACACCTTC.

The rearrangement links TRBV29-1 to TRBJ2-1; 16 bases align to TRBD2. This CDR3 spans 19 amino acids. Germline loops: CDR1 SQVTM, CDR2 ANQGSEA. The V gene end was trimmed by 2 bases and the J gene end by 3 bases; junction bases not matched to a gene: 10. The CDR3 protein is CSVEPGLAGGPEGYNEQFF. CDR3 coding DNA: TGCAGCGTTGAACCGGGACTAGCGGGAGGGCCTGAGGGCTACAATGAGCAGTTCTTC.

This clone was seen just once. The rearrangement uses TRBV5-4 and TRBJ2-1; D might be TRBD1 (6 bases). V was trimmed by 4 bases and J by 0 bases, leaving 11 bases between them. Germline V gene lookup returns CDR1 SGHNT and CDR2 YYREEE (reference sequence). The CDR3 sequence is 15 residues long. The DNA of the CDR3 is TGTGCCAGCAGCCCTTACAGGGACTCCTACAATGAGCAGTTCTTC. Its protein product is CASSPYRDSYNEQFF.

This clone came up once. The chain uses TRBV7-3 and TRBJ2-5; 9 bases line up with TRBD2. CDR3 length equals 15 residues. Per the germline V gene, CDR1 is SGHTA and CDR2 is FQGTGA. With V trimmed by 5 bases and J by 5 bases, 9 bases remained unmatched. CDR3 protein: CASSPKLAGRETQYF. The CDR3 DNA reads as TGTGCCAGCAGCCCAAAGCTAGCGGGAAGGGAGACCCAGTACTTC.

J is TRBJ2-1 and V is TRBV5-4, with D unresolved. This CDR3 comprises 14 residues. Germline lookup yields CDR1 SGHNT and CDR2 YYREEE (reference sequence). V was pared by 0 bases and J by 10 bases, with 14 bases between. CDR3 loop: CASSLAGLPGEQFF. The CDR3 bases are TGTGCCAGCAGCTTGGCTGGGCTCCCAGGCGAGCAGTTCTTC.

The genes are TRBV29-1 and TRBJ2-7; 10 bases are shared with TRBD1. The length of the CDR3 is 15 residues. Germline V gene sequence: CDR1 SQVTM, CDR2 ANQGSEA. The V gene end was trimmed by 2 bases and the J gene end by 4 bases; junction bases not matched to a gene: 8. CDR3: CSVEWGTDRGYEQYF. For the CDR3, the DNA is TGCAGCGTTGAATGGGGGACGGACAGGGGGTACGAGCAGTACTTC.

The rearrangement uses TRBV21-1 and TRBJ2-5; TRBD1 was called by the table and not checked on the DNA. TRBV21-1 is a pseudogene. This CDR3 spans 14 amino acids. In nucleotides, the CDR3 is TGTGCCAGCAGCAACTGTACAGGGGAAGAGACCCAGTACTTC. It yields the protein CASSNCTGEETQYF.

The rearrangement joins TRBV7-9 to TRBJ2-7; 7 positions match TRBD1. The ends lost 5 bases at V and 1 base at J; junction bases unmatched: 5. This CDR3 is built from 14 residues. The germline CDR1 and CDR2 sequences are SEHNR and FQNEAQ (reference sequence). As DNA, the CDR3 is TGTGCCAGCAGCCCGGACAGGTGGTCCTACGAGCAGTACTTC. Amino acid sequence: CASSPDRWSYEQYF. Full variable domain (rest looked up from reference TRBV7-9 and TRBJ2-7): DTGVSQNPRHKITKRGQNVTFRCDPISEHNRLYWYRQTLGQGPEFLTYFQNEAQLEKSRLLSDRFSAERPKGSFSTLEIQRTEQGDSAMYLCASSPDRWSYEQYFGPGTRLTVT.

In its sample, this clone was seen once. J is TRBJ2-7 and V is TRBV4-2; 12 bases are shared with TRBD2. The J segment lost 5 bases and the V segment lost 1 base, leaving 0 bases of the junction unmatched. Germline V CDR1 and CDR2: LGHNA, YNFKEQ. The CDR3 loop spans 14 amino acids. In nucleotides, the CDR3 is TGTGCCAGCAGCCAAGGACTAGCGGGAGACGAGCAGTACTTC. Encoded protein: CASSQGLAGDEQYF.

The chain couples TRBV6-5 to TRBJ2-1; D might be TRBD2 (7 bases). Germline loops: CDR1 MNHEY, CDR2 SVGAGI. This CDR3 has 15 amino acids. V lost 7 bases to trimming and J lost 6 bases, with 19 bases between them. CDR3 amino acids: CASTRGGAEANEQFF. Written as DNA, the CDR3 is TGTGCCAGCACAAGAGGGGGGGCGGAGGCCAATGAGCAGTTCTTC.

The chain is built from TRBV29-1 and TRBJ1-1, with a weak D call TRBD1 (6 bases). This CDR3 has 14 amino acids. V lost 6 bases, J lost 1 base, and 15 bases lay in between. CDR1 and CDR2 (germline): SQVTM, ANQGSEA. CDR3 sequence: CSVRAGVGNTEAFF. For the CDR3, the DNA is TGCAGCGTACGCGCAGGGGTCGGGAACACTGAAGCTTTCTTT.

This clone was detected only once. The chain employs TRBV5-1 and TRBJ1-1; 12 bases align to TRBD1. V trimming: 1 base; J trimming: 6 bases; junction bases outside the gene matches: 4. The CDR3 contains 15 residues. CDR1 is SGHRS and CDR2 is YFSETQ in the germline V gene. CDR3 nucleotide sequence: TGCGCCAGCAGCTTGTTCGGGACAGGGGGCGCTGAAGCTTTCTTT. Protein: CASSLFGTGGAEAFF.

This sequence joins TRBV28 and TRBJ1-1; D perhaps matches TRBD1 (5 bases). The CDR3 is 16 residues long. Germline V CDR1 and CDR2: MDHEN, SYDVKM. V lost 2 bases and J lost 0, with 13 bases in between. The CDR3 region is CASSLPRQFMNTEAFF. Here the CDR3 DNA reads TGTGCCAGCAGTTTACCCCGACAGTTCATGAACACTGAAGCTTTCTTT.

The chain links TRBV9 to TRBJ2-2; the D is unclear. Trimming cost V 5 bases and J 0 bases, with 5 bases left between them. The CDR3 covers 13 residues. The germline gives CDR1 SGDLS, CDR2 YYNGEE. CDR3 DNA: TGTGCCAGCAGTGCGACGAACACCGGGGAGCTGTTTTTT. It specifies CASSATNTGELFF. Full variable domain (remainder filled in from reference TRBV9 and TRBJ2-2): DSGVTQTPKHLITATGQRVTLRCSPRSGDLSVYWYQQSLDQGLQFLIQYYNGEERAKGNILERFSAQQFPDLHSELNLSSLELGDSALYFCASSATNTGELFFGEGSRLTVL.

In the case of this clone: This sample also contains other DNA sequences that code for the same CDR3. V and J are TRBV5-6 and TRBJ1-2; D remains ambiguous. Looked up from germline, CDR1 is SGHDT and CDR2 is YYEEEE. V lost 0 bases and J lost 2, with 5 bases in between. The CDR3 totals 13 residues. This CDR3 is CASSLGQNYGYTF. The CDR3 DNA reads TGTGCCAGCAGCTTGGGGCAGAACTATGGCTACACCTTC. Variable domain in full (rest from reference TRBV5-6 and TRBJ1-2): DAGVTQSPTHLIKTRGQQVTLRCSPKSGHDTVSWYQQALGQGPQFIFQYYEEEERQRGNFPDRFSGHQFPNYSSELNVNALLLGDSALYLCASSLGQNYGYTFGSGTRLTVV.

The CDR3 region has the DNA TGTGCCAGCAGTTACTCGGGTCAAGGGGCTGAAGCTTTCTTT. Translating it yields CASSYSGQGAEAFF. The chain joins TRBV6-5 to TRBJ1-1; D perhaps matches TRBD1 (5 bases). Trimming stripped 0 bases from V and 6 bases from J, with 11 bases between. The CDR3 runs 14 residues. In germline, CDR1 is MNHEY, CDR2 SVGAGI.

This chain connects TRBV9 to TRBJ2-2; no clear D. Germline V gene data show CDR1 as SGDLS and CDR2 as YYNGEE. Trimming pared 0 bases from V and 8 bases from J, leaving 8 bases between. The CDR3 runs 13 residues. The CDR3 loop is CASSVAPQGELFF. For the CDR3, the DNA is TGTGCCAGCAGCGTAGCCCCACAAGGGGAGCTGTTTTTT.

The V gene is TRBV11-1, the J gene TRBJ2-7; 8 bases match TRBD1. The CDR3 has 17 amino acids. V was pared by 1 base and J by 7 bases, with 15 bases of the junction left unmatched. Germline CDR1 is SGHAT and CDR2 is FQDESV (reference sequence). CDR3: CASSLVPGGRLASEQYF. In DNA, the CDR3 is TGTGCCAGCAGCTTAGTCCCAGGGGGCCGGCTAGCAAGTGAGCAGTACTTC.

The chain carries TRBV19 and TRBJ2-5; 9 positions match TRBD2. The CDR3 totals 16 residues. Germline V gene data show CDR1 as LNHDA and CDR2 as SQIVND (reference sequence). V lost 8 bases and J lost 6; bases outside the gene matches: 16. CDR3 DNA sequence: TGTGCCAGTCGGGCTTCAGGGCGGGAGGGCTATCAGACCCAGTACTTC. Its translation is CASRASGREGYQTQYF. Looking up the rest from reference TRBV19 and TRBJ2-5 gives the full variable domain: DGGITQSPKYLFRKEGQNVTLSCEQNLNHDAMYWYRQDPGQGLRLIYYSQIVNDFQKGDIAEGYSVSREKKESFPLTVTSAQKNPTAFYLCASRASGREGYQTQYFGPGTRLLVL.